The 31 T cell receptor beta chains below all came from one sample that was sequenced in a study of T-cell memory formation after mild COVID-19. MiXCR, applied by TCRdb to the 5' RACE reads, yields one record per CDR3 protein. The data contain around 530,000 distinct CDR3 sequences, about 22% of them singletons. Input material: PBMCs or a T cell subset sorted from them (not recorded which). The source is an adult woman who had mild COVID-19 (a few samples of this study predate the infection). Cell type and time point are not known.

In its sample, this clonotype was seen a few times. The rearrangement joins TRBV20-1 to TRBJ2-7; 14 positions match TRBD2. Germline CDR1 and CDR2: DFQATT and SNEGSKA (reference sequence). The V and J ends lost 6 bases and 4 bases, in that order; junction bases with no gene match: 11. The CDR3 covers 16 residues. CDR3 DNA: TGCAGTGCCAGCCCGGGACTAGCGGGAGCTTTGTACGAGCAGTACTTC. Translated: CSASPGLAGALYEQYF.

This clonotype was detected only a few times. The gene calls are TRBV7-9 and TRBJ2-5; 9 positions agree with TRBD1. With V trimmed by 5 bases and J by 5 bases, 15 bases remained unmatched. This CDR3 is 17 amino acids long. Germline CDR1 is SEHNR and CDR2 is FQNEAQ (reference sequence). The CDR3 reads CASSRRMTQGAGETQYF. The DNA for the CDR3 is TGTGCCAGCAGCCGTAGAATGACACAGGGGGCGGGGGAGACCCAGTACTTC.

This clonotype was counted between two and nine times. The chain employs TRBV3-1 and TRBJ2-2; 10 bases fit TRBD2. From germline, CDR1 is LGHDT and CDR2 YNNKEL (reference sequence). V gave up 6 bases and J gave up 4 bases; unmatched junction bases: 5. The CDR3 extends over 15 amino acids. CDR3 coding DNA: TGTGCCAGCAGACGGACTAGCGGTCTCACCGGGGAGCTGTTTTTT. Its protein product is CASRRTSGLTGELFF.

The chain recombines TRBV24-1 with TRBJ2-7, with D possibly TRBD1 on 6 matching bases. CDR3 length: 15 residues. The V gene's germline CDR1 is KGHDR and CDR2 SFDVKD. V dropped 2 bases and J dropped 5 bases, with 15 bases sitting between them. CDR3 nucleotides: TGTGCCACCAGTGATTCCTTAGACAGGCCCCACGAGCAGTACTTC. As protein: CATSDSLDRPHEQYF.

The chain is built from TRBV20-1 and TRBJ2-1; 10 bases match TRBD2. Losses at the gene ends were 5 bases for V and 3 bases for J; bases not matched to a gene: 7. CDR1 and CDR2 (germline): DFQATT, SNEGSKA (reference sequence). This CDR3 spans 15 amino acids. The CDR3 loop is CSAAPSGSFYNEQFF. CDR3 nucleotide sequence: TGCAGTGCTGCCCCTAGCGGGAGTTTCTACAATGAGCAGTTCTTC.

This clonotype was observed a few times. This rearrangement joins TRBV18 to TRBJ1-2; 7 bases match TRBD1. The CDR3 sequence is 14 residues long. V lost 4 bases and J lost 3; bases outside the gene matches: 5. Germline V gene sequence: CDR1 KGHSH, CDR2 LQKENI. CDR3 bases: TGTGCCAGCTCACTCCATGACAGGGACTATGGCTACACCTTC. As protein: CASSLHDRDYGYTF.

V usage is TRBV6-1 and J usage is TRBJ2-1, with D unresolved. Trimming left V 5 bases short and J 4 bases short, with 15 bases between. The CDR3 is 15 residues long. Germline CDR1 MNHNS, CDR2 SASEGT. The CDR3 bases are TGTGCCAGCAGTCCCGCCCCTCCAGATTACAATGAGCAGTTCTTC. Amino acid sequence: CASSPAPPDYNEQFF.

The V gene is TRBV5-6, the J gene TRBJ1-5, with D uncertain. V dropped 0 bases and J dropped 2 bases, with 6 bases sitting between them. Germline-derived CDR1 and CDR2 are SGHDT and YYEEEE. The CDR3 length is 14 residues. In DNA form, the CDR3 reads TGTGCCAGCAGCTTGGCTGGGCGCAATCAGCCCCAGCATTTT. Its protein product is CASSLAGRNQPQHF.

The gene calls are TRBV13 and TRBJ2-7; 7 bases match TRBD2. V trimming: 3 bases; J trimming: 4 bases; junction bases outside the gene matches: 3. The CDR3 loop spans 13 amino acids. Germline V gives CDR1 PRHDT, CDR2 FYEKMQ (reference sequence). The CDR3 coding sequence is TGTGCCAGCAGCTTCGGCGGGAGATACGAGCAGTACTTC. Translated, it gives CASSFGGRYEQYF. Filled out from reference TRBV13 and TRBJ2-7, the complete variable domain reads AAGVIQSPRHLIKEKRETATLKCYPIPRHDTVYWYQQGPGQDPQFLISFYEKMQSDKGSIPDRFSAQQFSDYHSELNMSSLELGDSALYFCASSFGGRYEQYFGPGTRLTVT.

This clonotype was observed at least ten times. This chain connects TRBV11-2 to TRBJ1-1, with no clear D. This CDR3 comprises 12 residues. V lost 3 bases and J 5 bases, leaving 7 bases between the germline ends. Germline assignment: CDR1 SGHAT and CDR2 FQNNGV. The DNA of the CDR3 is TGTGCCAGCAGCTTCCCAAGTACTGAAGCTTTCTTT. Its protein is CASSFPSTEAFF.

The chain uses TRBV6-2 or TRBV6-3 and TRBJ2-7; D assignment may be TRBD1 or TRBD2 (5 bases each). The V gene lost 0 bases and the J gene lost 6 bases, with 12 bases spanning the gap. From germline, CDR1 is MNHEY and CDR2 SVGEGT. The CDR3 is 14 residues long. The CDR3 reads CASSYSGDHSEQYF. For the CDR3, the DNA is TGTGCCAGCAGTTACTCGGGGGATCATAGCGAGCAGTACTTC.

This clonotype has a count of ten or more. The chain joins TRBV5-4 to TRBJ1-5; D uncertain. Germline V gene sequence: CDR1 SGHNT, CDR2 YYREEE (reference sequence). Trimming left V 2 bases short and J 2 bases short, with 5 bases between. This CDR3 comprises 13 residues. The CDR3 is CASSFEGNQPQHF. Written as DNA, the CDR3 is TGTGCCAGCAGCTTTGAAGGCAATCAGCCCCAGCATTTT.

The chain carries TRBV5-6 and TRBJ2-3; 11 bases match TRBD2. This CDR3 spans 18 amino acids. Germline-derived CDR1 and CDR2 are SGHDT and YYEEEE. Trimming took 0 bases from V and 4 from J; bases not matched to a gene: 10. For the CDR3, the DNA is TGTGCCAGCAGCTTGGGTCTCCCTAGCGGGGGGTGGGCAGATACGCAGTATTTT. Translation: CASSLGLPSGGWADTQYF.

This clonotype was seen a few times. The genes are TRBV5-1 and TRBJ2-2; the match to TRBD1 covers 7 bases. J lost 0 bases, V lost 0 bases, and 5 bases had no gene match. The CDR3 consists of 17 residues. Germline V gene lookup returns CDR1 SGHRS and CDR2 YFSETQ. CDR3 residues: CASSLGQGSPNTGELFF. CDR3 in DNA: TGCGCCAGCAGCTTGGGACAGGGAAGCCCGAACACCGGGGAGCTGTTTTTT.

This clonotype was counted only a few times. The genes are TRBV19 and TRBJ2-1, with 11 bases matching TRBD2. V lost 4 bases, J lost 9 bases, and 8 bases stayed unmatched. This CDR3 comprises 15 residues. The germline gives CDR1 LNHDA, CDR2 SQIVND (reference sequence). The CDR3 sequence is CASSKLAGGPLEQFF. As DNA, the CDR3 is TGTGCCAGTAGTAAGCTAGCGGGAGGTCCTCTTGAGCAGTTCTTC.

This clonotype was seen a few times. The J gene is TRBJ2-1, the V gene TRBV5-1, with TRBD2 matching over 8 bases. V dropped 6 bases and J dropped 4; count of bases not matched to a gene: 3. The germline V gene has CDR1 SGHRS and CDR2 YFSETQ. This CDR3 has 13 amino acids. CDR3 amino acids: CASKAGVYNEQFF. The CDR3 nucleotides read TGCGCCAGCAAAGCGGGGGTATACAATGAGCAGTTCTTC.

This clonotype was picked up a small number of times. V and J are TRBV28 and TRBJ2-3; 10 positions agree with TRBD2. CDR1 is MDHEN, CDR2 SYDVKM, per germline. V dropped 7 bases and J dropped 0; count of bases not matched to a gene: 7. The CDR3 contains 16 residues. This chain's CDR3 is CASTPTSGYSTDTQYF. The CDR3 nucleotides are TGTGCCAGCACCCCGACTAGCGGGTATAGCACAGATACGCAGTATTTT.

The chain combines TRBV23-1 with TRBJ2-7; D perhaps matches TRBD1 (6 bases). TRBV23-1 is known as an ORF, though its function is uncertain. Trimming took 4 bases from V and 2 from J, leaving 9 bases between them. The CDR3 extends over 13 amino acids. In DNA, the CDR3 is TGCGCCAGCAGTCTGGGACATGCCTACGAGCAGTACTTC. This codes for CASSLGHAYEQYF.

V usage is TRBV7-6 and J usage is TRBJ2-7; 9 nucleotides agree with TRBD2. The junction had 8 bases not matched to a gene; V was cut back by 1 base and J by 4 bases. CDR1 is SGHVS and CDR2 is FNYEAQ in the germline V gene. The CDR3 is 16 amino acids. The CDR3 spells CASSLGGGRAGYEQYF. The CDR3 coding sequence is TGTGCCAGCAGCTTAGGAGGCGGGAGGGCCGGTTACGAGCAGTACTTC.

DNA of the CDR3: TGTGCCAGCAGCCAAGGTAAAGGGGTCGTGTATGGCTACACCTTC. Its protein is CASSQGKGVVYGYTF. The gene calls are TRBV3-1 and TRBJ1-2, with D perhaps TRBD1 (5 bases). The CDR3 has 15 amino acids. Between the trimmed V and J ends, which lost 1 base and 5 bases, there was a span of 14 bases. CDR1 is LGHDT and CDR2 is YNNKEL in the germline V gene (reference sequence).

This clonotype was recorded a few times. The V call is TRBV20-1, the J call TRBJ2-3; D might be TRBD2 (6 bases). This CDR3 is built from 13 residues. CDR1 and CDR2 (germline): DFQATT, SNEGSKA (reference sequence). V lost 5 bases to trimming and J lost 4 bases, with 13 bases between them. In DNA, the CDR3 is TGCAGTGCTGTGGATACGGGGGCAGATACGCAGTATTTT. It specifies CSAVDTGADTQYF.

This clonotype has more than one count but fewer than ten. This chain links TRBV12-3 or TRBV12-4 with TRBJ1-1; a weak D match, TRBD1 (5 bases). Trimming took 3 bases from V and 1 from J, leaving 21 bases between them. There are 18 residues in the CDR3. The CDR3 loop is CASSLNSWVSGQNTEAFF. In DNA, the CDR3 is TGTGCCAGCAGTTTGAACAGTTGGGTGTCGGGGCAGAACACTGAAGCTTTCTTT.

The V and J genes are TRBV6-5 and TRBJ1-1; TRBD1 is a possible D gene (6 bases). The V end lost 0 bases, the J end lost 5 bases, and 13 bases lay between the germline ends. Germline lookup yields CDR1 MNHEY and CDR2 SVGAGI. The CDR3 is 15 residues long. The CDR3 protein is CASSYSMPGVTEAFF. CDR3 in DNA: TGTGCCAGCAGTTACTCGATGCCAGGGGTGACTGAAGCTTTCTTT.

There are many counts of this clonotype. The rearrangement uses TRBV20-1 and TRBJ2-5; 7 nucleotides align to TRBD1. V shed 7 bases and J 4 bases; nucleotides not matched to a gene: 12. This CDR3 region has 14 residues. Germline loops: CDR1 DFQATT, CDR2 SNEGSKA (reference sequence). In DNA form, the CDR3 reads TGCAGTGGGCTCTGGGGAAGGGGGCCAGAGACCCAGTACTTC. Protein product: CSGLWGRGPETQYF.

This clonotype was detected only a few times. The chain carries TRBV30 and TRBJ1-2; D unresolved. V lost 1 base, J lost 6 bases, and 9 bases lay in between. The length of the CDR3 is 12 residues. CDR1 and CDR2 from the germline V gene are GTSNPN and SVGIG (reference sequence). Here the CDR3 reads CAWSAYLNGYTF. DNA of the CDR3: TGTGCCTGGAGTGCGTACTTAAATGGCTACACCTTC.

This clonotype was seen a few times. V is TRBV10-3 and J is TRBJ2-7, with TRBD2 identical over 8 bases. This CDR3 is 14 amino acids long. Germline CDR1 ENHRY, CDR2 SYGVKD. The V and J ends lost 6 bases and 2 bases, in that order; junction bases with no gene match: 6. CDR3 protein: CAISALAEPYEQYF. The CDR3 DNA sequence: TGTGCCATCAGCGCACTAGCGGAACCCTACGAGCAGTACTTC.

The chain employs TRBV5-1 and TRBJ2-6, with a possible D match to TRBD2 (5 bases). Deletions cut 3 bases from V and 0 bases from J, with 7 bases between. There are 15 residues in the CDR3. Germline V lookup: CDR1 SGHRS, CDR2 YFSETQ. The chain's CDR3 is CASSSRVSGANVLTF. CDR3 sequence (DNA): TGCGCCAGCAGCTCGAGGGTCTCTGGGGCCAACGTCCTGACTTTC.

The J gene is TRBJ1-1, the V gene TRBV5-5; tentatively, D is TRBD1 (5 bases). The CDR3 contains 15 residues. V dropped 9 bases and J dropped 3 bases, with 21 bases sitting between them. The germline gives CDR1 SGHKS, CDR2 YYEKEE (reference sequence). The CDR3: CATTEYQGRHTEAFF. In nucleotides, the CDR3 is TGTGCCACCACAGAGTATCAGGGTAGGCACACTGAAGCTTTCTTT. The whole variable domain, remainder taken from reference TRBV5-5 and TRBJ1-1, is DAGVTQSPTHLIKTRGQQVTLRCSPISGHKSVSWYQQVLGQGPQFIFQYYEKEERGRGNFPDRFSARQFPNYSSELNVNALLLGDSALYLCATTEYQGRHTEAFFGQGTRLTVV.

The V and J genes are TRBV20-1 and TRBJ2-7; 7 bases fit TRBD1. Per germline, CDR1 DFQATT and CDR2 SNEGSKA (reference sequence). This CDR3 is built from 12 residues. V lost 1 base, J lost 6 bases, and 3 bases stayed unmatched. CDR3: CSARGQGGEQYF. The CDR3 DNA follows: TGCAGTGCTAGAGGACAGGGTGGCGAGCAGTACTTC.

The J gene is TRBJ2-7, the V gene TRBV7-2; D ambiguous. The CDR3 consists of 13 residues. V was cut by 7 bases and J by 7 bases, with 17 bases left in between. The germline V gene has CDR1 SGHTA and CDR2 FQGNSA. The CDR3 bases are TGTGCCAGCACCCAGGTTGTAGCTGTGGAGCAGTACTTC. It encodes CASTQVVAVEQYF.

The rearrangement uses TRBV5-1 and TRBJ2-3; 8 bases map to TRBD2. V trimming: 5 bases; J trimming: 2 bases; junction bases outside the gene matches: 7. The CDR3 spans 15 residues. Per germline, CDR1 SGHRS and CDR2 YFSETQ. Here the CDR3 reads CASSQGLDSTDTQYF. CDR3 nucleotides: TGCGCCAGCAGTCAGGGACTAGACTCCACAGATACGCAGTATTTT.